Below, 9 T cell receptor beta chains from the same sample are listed, as sequenced in a study of T cell responses to AZD1222 COVID-19 vaccine. Profiling relied on immunoSEQ multiplex PCR, and the TCRdb table lists in-frame clones only, not all of them. The table has some 150,000 clones, around 93% seen once. Specimen: peripheral blood, collected on day 0 of AZD1222 vaccination. These receptors all stem from an adult in good health.

J is TRBJ1-6 and V is TRBV6-5; no firm D call. Germline V CDR1 and CDR2: MNHEY, SVGAGI. V dropped 6 bases and J dropped 7 bases, with 10 bases sitting between them. The CDR3 consists of 13 residues. The CDR3 bases are TGTGCCAGCAGGCGAAGTGACAATTCACCCCTCCACTTT. Translation gives CASRRSDNSPLHF.

V and J are TRBV5-5 and TRBJ1-4; unclear D gene. This CDR3 is built from 15 residues. V was trimmed by 0 bases and J by 7 bases, leaving 13 bases between them. CDR1 and CDR2 (germline): SGHKS, YYEKEE (reference sequence). The CDR3, as DNA: TGTGCCAGCAGCTTGGATGGCCAGGCGGGTGAAAAACTGTTTTTT. Protein: CASSLDGQAGEKLFF.

V gene TRBV5-1 combines with J gene TRBJ1-2; D ambiguous. This CDR3 is 13 amino acids long. CDR1 is SGHRS and CDR2 is YFSETQ in the germline V gene. Trimming pared 7 bases from V and 4 bases from J, leaving 14 bases between. The CDR3: CASGDGSRYGYTF. Here the CDR3 DNA reads TGCGCCAGCGGTGACGGAAGCCGCTATGGCTACACCTTC.

The J gene is TRBJ1-2, the V gene TRBV19; D possibly corresponds to TRBD1 (5 bases). The germline CDR1 and CDR2 sequences are LNHDA and SQIVND (reference sequence). Trimming removed 2 bases at V and 0 bases at J, with 13 bases between. This CDR3 has 16 residues. The CDR3 DNA follows: TGTGCCAGTAGTATAACTATACAGGCAGCTAACTATGGCTACACCTTC. Its protein product is CASSITIQAANYGYTF.

This sequence joins TRBV10-3 and TRBJ2-7; D tentatively fits TRBD1 or TRBD2 (5 bases each). This CDR3 comprises 11 residues. Trimming pared 9 bases from V and 7 bases from J, leaving 13 bases between. Germline V gene sequence: CDR1 ENHRY, CDR2 SYGVKD. The CDR3, as DNA: TGTGCCATAACTAGGGGCGGAGAGCAGTACTTC. Amino acid sequence: CAITRGGEQYF.

This rearrangement joins TRBV7-9 to TRBJ1-6; weak D call: TRBD1 (5 bases). Trimming removed 4 bases from V and 10 bases from J, with 14 bases in between. The CDR3 loop spans 14 amino acids. Per germline, CDR1 SEHNR and CDR2 FQNEAQ (reference sequence). The CDR3 bases are TGTGCCAGCAGCTCCGGGACTGAGGGATCACCCCTCCACTTT. It codes for CASSSGTEGSPLHF.

This chain links TRBV3-1 (or the pseudogene TRBV3-2) with TRBJ1-1, with D hard to call. The CDR3 contains 14 residues. V was trimmed by 4 bases and J by 1 base, leaving 10 bases between them. Germline CDR1 is LGHDT and CDR2 is YNNKEL (reference sequence). The CDR3 DNA reads TGTGCCAGCAGCCTCTCAAGTGGGAACACTGAAGCTTTCTTT. Protein: CASSLSSGNTEAFF.

This rearrangement joins TRBV19 to TRBJ1-1, with 7 bases that match TRBD1. This CDR3 has 14 residues. V lost 3 bases to trimming and J lost 7 bases; unmatched junction nucleotides: 8. Germline V CDR1 and CDR2: LNHDA, SQIVND (reference sequence). CDR3 loop: CASSISRRGNEAFF. Written as DNA, the CDR3 is TGTGCCAGTAGTATTTCGCGCAGGGGGAATGAAGCTTTCTTT.

The V and J genes are TRBV14 and TRBJ1-1, with D possibly matching TRBD1 (5 bases). This CDR3 comprises 15 residues. CDR1 is SGHDN and CDR2 is FVKESK in the germline V gene. Trimming removed 4 bases from V and 1 base from J, with 13 bases in between. CDR3 amino acids: CASSRAGSSNTEAFF. The CDR3 nucleotides read TGTGCCAGCAGCCGCGCAGGGTCTTCGAACACTGAAGCTTTCTTT.